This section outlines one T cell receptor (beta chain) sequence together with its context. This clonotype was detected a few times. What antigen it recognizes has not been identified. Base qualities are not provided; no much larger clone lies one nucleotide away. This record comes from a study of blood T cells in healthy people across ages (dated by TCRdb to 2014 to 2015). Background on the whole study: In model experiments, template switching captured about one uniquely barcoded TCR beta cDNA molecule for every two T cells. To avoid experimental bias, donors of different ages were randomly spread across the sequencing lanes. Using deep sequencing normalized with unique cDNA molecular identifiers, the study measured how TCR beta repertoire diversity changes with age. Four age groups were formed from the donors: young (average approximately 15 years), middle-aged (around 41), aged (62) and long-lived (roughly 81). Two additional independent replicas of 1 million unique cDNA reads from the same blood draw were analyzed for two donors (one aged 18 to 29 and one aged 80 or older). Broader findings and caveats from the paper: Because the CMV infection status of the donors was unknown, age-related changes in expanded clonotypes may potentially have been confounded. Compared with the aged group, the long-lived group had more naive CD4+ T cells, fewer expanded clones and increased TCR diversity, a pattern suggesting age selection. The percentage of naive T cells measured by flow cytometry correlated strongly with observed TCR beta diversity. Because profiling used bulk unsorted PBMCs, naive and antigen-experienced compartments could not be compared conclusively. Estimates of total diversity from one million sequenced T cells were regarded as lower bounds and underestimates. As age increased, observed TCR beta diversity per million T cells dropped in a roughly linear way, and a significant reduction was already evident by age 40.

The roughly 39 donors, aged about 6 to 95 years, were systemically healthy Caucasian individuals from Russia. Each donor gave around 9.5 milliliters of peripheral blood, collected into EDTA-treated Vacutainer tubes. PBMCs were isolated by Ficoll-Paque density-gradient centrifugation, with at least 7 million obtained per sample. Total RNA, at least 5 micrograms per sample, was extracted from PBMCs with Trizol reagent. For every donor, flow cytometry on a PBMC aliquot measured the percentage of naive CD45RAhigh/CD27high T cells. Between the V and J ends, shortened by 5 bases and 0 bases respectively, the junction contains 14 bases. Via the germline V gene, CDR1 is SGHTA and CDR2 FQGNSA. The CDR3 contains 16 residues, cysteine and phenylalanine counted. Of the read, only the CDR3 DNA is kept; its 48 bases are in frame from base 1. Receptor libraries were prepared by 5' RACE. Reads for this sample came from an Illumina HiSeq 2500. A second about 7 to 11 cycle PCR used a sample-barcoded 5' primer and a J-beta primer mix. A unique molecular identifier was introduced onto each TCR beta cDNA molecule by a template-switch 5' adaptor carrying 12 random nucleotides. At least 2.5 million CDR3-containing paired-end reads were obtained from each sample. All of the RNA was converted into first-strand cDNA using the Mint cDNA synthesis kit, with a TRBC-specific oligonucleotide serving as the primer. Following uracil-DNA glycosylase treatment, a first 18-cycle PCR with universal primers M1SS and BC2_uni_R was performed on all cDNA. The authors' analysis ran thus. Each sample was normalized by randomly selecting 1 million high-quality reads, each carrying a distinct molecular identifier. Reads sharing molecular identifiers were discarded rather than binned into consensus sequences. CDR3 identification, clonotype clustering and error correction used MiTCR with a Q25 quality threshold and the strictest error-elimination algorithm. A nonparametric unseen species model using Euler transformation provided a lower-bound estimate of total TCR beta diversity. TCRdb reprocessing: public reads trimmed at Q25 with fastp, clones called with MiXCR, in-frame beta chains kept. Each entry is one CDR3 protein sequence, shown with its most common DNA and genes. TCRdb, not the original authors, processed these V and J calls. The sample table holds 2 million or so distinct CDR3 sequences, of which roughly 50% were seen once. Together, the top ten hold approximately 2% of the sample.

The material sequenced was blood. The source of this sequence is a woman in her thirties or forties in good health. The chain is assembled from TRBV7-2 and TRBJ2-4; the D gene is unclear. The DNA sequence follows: TGTGCCAGCAGCGCGGCGGCAGACATAGCCAAAAACATTCAGTACTTC. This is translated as CASSAAADIAKNIQYF.